This is a list of T cell receptor beta chains from one sample in a study of cytomegalovirus exposure and HLA in healthy donors. Clones were sequenced by immunoSEQ multiplex PCR, and TCRdb holds only the in-frame ones, with some missing. The data show over 200,000 clones, about 90% seen once. The sample taken for sequencing was PBMCs. These receptors all come from a young woman in good health and CMV-seronegative. Both conserved end residues are trimmed from each CDR3. Each record gives: clone size, J gene, V gene, CDR3 protein. Part of the rows lack a size; the others show once, few, many or a class for expanded clones.

clone_size: few; j_call: TRBJ1-2; v_call: TRBV11-3; cdr3_aa: ASSPSPSGYGYT
clone_size: .; j_call: TRBJ2-1; v_call: TRBV19; cdr3_aa: ASSSGLAGMNEQF
clone_size: .; j_call: TRBJ1-1; v_call: TRBV13; cdr3_aa: ASSLGDLSGIFNTEAF
clone_size: .; j_call: TRBJ2-7; v_call: TRBV28; cdr3_aa: ASSLDRRGGQGGYEQY
clone_size: .; j_call: TRBJ2-1; v_call: TRBV4-1; cdr3_aa: ASSQAGLSSYNEQF
clone_size: .; j_call: TRBJ2-3; v_call: TRBV4-1; cdr3_aa: ASSQVGITDTQY
clone_size: .; j_call: TRBJ2-5; v_call: TRBV2; cdr3_aa: ARSSGTSQETQY
clone_size: .; j_call: TRBJ2-2; v_call: TRBV27; cdr3_aa: ASSLMDRDAGELF
clone_size: .; j_call: TRBJ2-1; v_call: TRBV29-1; cdr3_aa: SVPGTSRYNEQF
clone_size: .; j_call: TRBJ2-3; v_call: TRBV27; cdr3_aa: ASSLTGTGTDTQY
clone_size: .; j_call: TRBJ1-1; v_call: TRBV19; cdr3_aa: ASRAREPEAF
clone_size: .; j_call: TRBJ1-1; v_call: TRBV29-1; cdr3_aa: SVPGNTEAF
clone_size: .; j_call: TRBJ2-1; v_call: TRBV6-1; cdr3_aa: ASSEALSEQF
clone_size: .; j_call: TRBJ2-5; v_call: TRBV9; cdr3_aa: ASSVVGGYEETQY
clone_size: .; j_call: TRBJ2-1; v_call: TRBV11-1; cdr3_aa: ASSQGGYNEQF
clone_size: .; j_call: TRBJ2-4; v_call: TRBV6-5; cdr3_aa: ASSYGPPGAKNIQY
clone_size: .; j_call: TRBJ2-1; v_call: TRBV27; cdr3_aa: ASVGRLNEQF
clone_size: .; j_call: TRBJ1-2; v_call: TRBV5-4; cdr3_aa: ASSPPGQGAYGYT
clone_size: few; j_call: TRBJ2-1; v_call: TRBV29-1; cdr3_aa: SVVPNHEQF
clone_size: .; j_call: TRBJ2-1; v_call: TRBV9; cdr3_aa: ASSVVGPGGSNEQF